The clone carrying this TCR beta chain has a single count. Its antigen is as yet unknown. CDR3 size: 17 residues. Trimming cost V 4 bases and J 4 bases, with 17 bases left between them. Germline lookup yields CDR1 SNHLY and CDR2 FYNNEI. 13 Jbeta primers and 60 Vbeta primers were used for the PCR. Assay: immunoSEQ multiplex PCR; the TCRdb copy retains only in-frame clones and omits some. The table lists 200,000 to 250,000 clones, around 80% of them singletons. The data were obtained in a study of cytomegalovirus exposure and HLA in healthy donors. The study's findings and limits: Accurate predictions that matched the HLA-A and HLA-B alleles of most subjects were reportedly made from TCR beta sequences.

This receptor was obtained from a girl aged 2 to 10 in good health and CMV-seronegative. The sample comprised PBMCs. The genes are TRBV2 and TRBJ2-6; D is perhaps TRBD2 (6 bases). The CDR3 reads CASSGAGTTSGANVLTF. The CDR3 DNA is TGTGCCAGCAGTGGCGCGGGGACGACCTCAGGGGCCAACGTCCTGACTTTC.